This entry lists 18 T cell receptor beta chains sequenced from one sample in a study of shared clonotypes between healthy human individuals. Naive CD8 isolation took CD45RO-negative cells positively selected for CCR7 and excluded terminally differentiated effector memory CD45RA+ cells. TCRdb's table, derived via immunoSEQ multiplex PCR, lists solely in-frame clones and lacks some. Altogether roughly 1,800,000 clones are present, over 85% being singletons, with the ten largest covering 0.95% to 1.5%. Sequencing was carried out using naive CD8+ T cells sorted from blood. These receptors all come from a man aged 18 to 35 in good health.

The chain recombines TRBV6-6 with TRBJ2-7; a possible D gene is TRBD2 (5 bases). V lost 3 bases to trimming and J lost 3 bases, with 15 bases between them. The CDR3 spans 15 residues. The germline gives CDR1 MNHNY, CDR2 SVGAGI (reference sequence). CDR3 residues: CASSYHYVGDYEQYF. The CDR3 region has the DNA TGTGCCAGCAGTTATCACTATGTCGGGGACTACGAGCAGTACTTC.

This chain uses TRBV25-1 with TRBJ2-5; the D call may be TRBD1 or TRBD2 (5 bases each). The CDR3 loop spans 13 amino acids. CDR1 and CDR2 from the germline V gene are MGHDK and SYGVNS. V was trimmed by 5 bases and J by 2 bases, leaving 9 bases between them. The CDR3 sequence is CASSLEGQETQYF. In nucleotides, the CDR3 is TGTGCCAGCAGTCTCGAGGGGCAAGAGACCCAGTACTTC.

The rearrangement joins TRBV6-1 to TRBJ2-1; TRBD2 aligns across 10 bases. Germline loops: CDR1 MNHNS, CDR2 SASEGT. The V and J ends lost 8 bases and 5 bases, in that order; junction bases with no gene match: 9. CDR3 size: 15 residues. The CDR3 DNA reads as TGTGCCAGCGGACCCTGGACTAGCGGAAACAATGAGCAGTTCTTC. Its translation: CASGPWTSGNNEQFF.

The rearrangement uses TRBV6-1 and TRBJ2-5, with 10 positions matching TRBD2. From germline, CDR1 is MNHNS and CDR2 SASEGT. V shed 3 bases and J 5 bases; nucleotides not matched to a gene: 9. The length of the CDR3 is 16 residues. The CDR3 sequence is CASSDPAGGPSETQYF. For the CDR3, the DNA is TGTGCCAGCAGTGATCCAGCGGGAGGGCCTAGCGAGACCCAGTACTTC.

This sequence joins TRBV7-9 and TRBJ2-5; 8 nucleotides agree with TRBD1. The CDR3 length is 16 residues. CDR1 is SEHNR, CDR2 FQNEAQ, per germline (reference sequence). The junction had 6 bases not matched to a gene; V was cut back by 1 base and J by 2 bases. The CDR3 loop reads CASSLGDRGSQETQYF. DNA of the CDR3: TGTGCCAGCAGCTTAGGCGACAGGGGTTCTCAAGAGACCCAGTACTTC.

Remarks on this clone: This sample also contains other DNA sequences that code for the same CDR3. The J gene is TRBJ1-1, the V gene TRBV5-1; no clear D gene. The V gene lost 4 bases and the J gene lost 3 bases, with 7 bases spanning the gap. The CDR3 runs 12 residues. The germline gives CDR1 SGHRS, CDR2 YFSETQ. The CDR3 nucleotides read TGCGCCAGCAGCCTGGCTGACACTGAAGCTTTCTTT. This translates into CASSLADTEAFF.

This chain links TRBV30 with TRBJ2-7, with 9 bases matching TRBD1. CDR1 GTSNPN and CDR2 SVGIG come from the germline V gene (reference sequence). The length of the CDR3 is 15 residues. V lost 1 base and J lost 2; bases outside the gene matches: 6. CDR3 region: CAWSGGQGRPYEQYF. As DNA, the CDR3 is TGTGCCTGGAGTGGGGGACAGGGCAGGCCCTACGAGCAGTACTTC. Looking up the rest from reference TRBV30 and TRBJ2-7 gives the full variable domain: SQTIHQWPATLVQPVGSPLSLECTVEGTSNPNLYWYRQAAGRGLQLLFYSVGIGQISSEVPQNLSASRPQDRQFILSSKKLLLSDSGFYLCAWSGGQGRPYEQYFGPGTRLTVT.

The V gene is TRBV5-6, the J gene TRBJ2-3; tentative D call: TRBD1 (7 bases). Trimming stripped 2 bases from V and 4 bases from J, with 17 bases between. Per the germline V gene, CDR1 is SGHDT and CDR2 is YYEEEE. The CDR3 contains 16 residues. CDR3 residues: CASSLGGQGGPDTQYF. CDR3 DNA: TGTGCCAGCAGCTTAGGGGGCCAGGGGGGTCCAGATACGCAGTATTTT.

DNA of the CDR3: TGTGCCAGCAGCTTACTAGCGGGAGTGGTCGGAGATACGCAGTATTTT. It yields the protein CASSLLAGVVGDTQYF. J is TRBJ2-3 and V is TRBV7-6, with 10 bases aligning to TRBD2. Losses at the gene ends were 2 bases for V and 5 bases for J; bases not matched to a gene: 7. The germline V gene encodes CDR1 SGHVS and CDR2 FNYEAQ. This CDR3 has 16 amino acids.

The rearrangement uses TRBV19 and TRBJ1-2; D remains unclear. The V end was cut by 0 bases, the J end by 6 bases, with 8 bases between. The germline V gene encodes CDR1 LNHDA and CDR2 SQIVND (reference sequence). The CDR3 runs to 13 residues. The CDR3 region has the DNA TGTGCCAGTAGTATAGAGGCCGGGGATGGCTACACCTTC. As protein: CASSIEAGDGYTF.

The genes are TRBV10-1 and TRBJ2-5, with a weak D call TRBD1 (6 bases). V was cut by 2 bases and J by 2 bases, with 15 bases left in between. Per the germline V gene, CDR1 is WNHNN and CDR2 is SYGVQD (reference sequence). The CDR3 is 16 residues long. Here the CDR3 DNA reads TGCGCCAGCAGTGAGGGGGCCGAGAGGGGGCAAGAGACCCAGTACTTC. Protein sequence: CASSEGAERGQETQYF.

The chain employs TRBV14 and TRBJ2-1; a weak D match, TRBD2 (5 bases). The germline V and J ends were trimmed by 3 bases and 4 bases, with 13 bases remaining between them. Looked up from germline, CDR1 is SGHDN and CDR2 is FVKESK. The CDR3 spans 15 residues. The CDR3 loop reads CASSHWETFYNEQFF. The CDR3 coding sequence is TGTGCCAGCAGCCACTGGGAGACCTTTTACAATGAGCAGTTCTTC.

This clone was seen a single time. The chain couples TRBV18 to TRBJ2-7; the match to TRBD1 covers 7 bases. The CDR3 extends over 15 amino acids. Germline CDR1 is KGHSH and CDR2 is LQKENI. Trimming cost V 3 bases and J 3 bases; bases outside gene matches: 8. Written as DNA, the CDR3 is TGTGCCAGCTCACCGGACAGGTCCAACGACTACGAGCAGTACTTC. Its translation: CASSPDRSNDYEQYF.

This chain uses TRBV21-1 with TRBJ2-7; the table's TRBD1 call for D was not verified on the DNA. TRBV21-1 is an annotated pseudogene. The CDR3 covers 19 residues. The CDR3: CASSKEAPGTGVISSEQYF. The CDR3 DNA follows: TGTGCCAGCAGCAAAGAGGCCCCCGGGACAGGGGTTATATCAAGCGAGCAGTACTTC.

The chain links TRBV5-6 to TRBJ1-1; the match to TRBD1 covers 7 bases. CDR1 is SGHDT, CDR2 YYEEEE, per germline. Losses at the gene ends were 4 bases for V and 0 bases for J; bases not matched to a gene: 6. This CDR3 spans 15 amino acids. In nucleotides, the CDR3 is TGTGCCAGCAGCGGTGGGACAGTTCTGAACACTGAAGCTTTCTTT. It encodes CASSGGTVLNTEAFF.

The CDR3 region has the DNA TGCGCCAGCAGCCAAGATACGGGAGAGGCAGATACGCAGTATTTT. It is translated as CASSQDTGEADTQYF. The J gene is TRBJ2-3, the V gene TRBV4-3; maybe TRBD2 (6 bases). In germline, CDR1 is LGHNA, CDR2 YSLEER. Trimming removed 0 bases from V and 4 bases from J, with 11 bases in between. There are 15 residues in the CDR3.

Only a few counts were recorded for this clone. Within the sample, other DNA sequences also encode this same CDR3. The J gene is TRBJ1-5, the V gene TRBV10-3, with D possibly being TRBD1 (6 bases). The CDR3 sequence is 14 residues long. Germline assignment: CDR1 ENHRY and CDR2 SYGVKD. V lost 2 bases and J lost 7, with 12 bases in between. CDR3: CAISEGGRDQPQHF. The CDR3 DNA reads TGTGCCATCAGTGAGGGGGGCAGGGACCAGCCCCAGCATTTT.

The V call is TRBV7-9, the J call TRBJ2-1; no definite D call. The CDR3 covers 14 residues. Trimming cost V 2 bases and J 8 bases, with 13 bases left between them. The V gene's germline CDR1 is SEHNR and CDR2 FQNEAQ (reference sequence). The CDR3: CASSLMGLGDEQFF. CDR3 nucleotides: TGTGCCAGCAGCTTAATGGGCCTAGGCGATGAGCAGTTCTTC. The entire variable domain, with the rest obtained from reference TRBV7-9 and TRBJ2-1, is as follows: DTGVSQNPRHKITKRGQNVTFRCDPISEHNRLYWYRQTLGQGPEFLTYFQNEAQLEKSRLLSDRFSAERPKGSFSTLEIQRTEQGDSAMYLCASSLMGLGDEQFFGPGTRLTVL.